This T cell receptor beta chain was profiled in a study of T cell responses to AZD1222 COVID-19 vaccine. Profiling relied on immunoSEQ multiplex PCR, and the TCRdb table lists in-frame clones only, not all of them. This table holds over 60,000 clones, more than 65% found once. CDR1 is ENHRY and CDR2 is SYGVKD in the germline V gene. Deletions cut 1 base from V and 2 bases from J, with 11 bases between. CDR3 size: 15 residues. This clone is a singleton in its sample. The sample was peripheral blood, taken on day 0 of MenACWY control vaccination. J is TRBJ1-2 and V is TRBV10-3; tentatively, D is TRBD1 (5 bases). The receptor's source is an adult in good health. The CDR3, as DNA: TGTGCCATCAGTGAGTATGCGGGACCGAACTATGGCTACACCTTC. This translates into CAISEYAGPNYGYTF.